This record covers a single TCR beta chain. Its antigen is not known. This specimen belongs to a study of graft-versus-host responses after intestinal transplantation. About the study: Each patient got anti-thymocyte globulin induction, then tacrolimus and steroids for roughly 3 years. Whole-study findings and limits: Detected in recipient marrow were GvH clones, some of which were first observed in ileum or blood.

Measured with immunoSEQ multiplex PCR; TCRdb has only the in-frame clones, and not every one. Among 100,000 to 140,000 clones listed, 80% to 90% were seen once. V lost 1 base and J 0 bases, leaving 6 bases between the germline ends. Germline V gene data show CDR1 as SGHTA and CDR2 as FQGTGA. This CDR3 is 14 amino acids long. The clonotype originates from a human donor who was the organ donor for an intestinal transplant. Specimen: unstimulated CD4+ T cells sorted from spleen or lymph node cells, collected before transplant. V and J are TRBV7-3 and TRBJ1-1; D is uncertain. The CDR3 DNA reads as TGTGCCAGCAGCTTAAGAGGGCTGAACACTGAAGCTTTCTTT. Translating gives CASSLRGLNTEAFF.